This T cell receptor beta chain was profiled in a study of T cells in Graves' hyperthyroidism and ophthalmopathy. Study as a whole: Peripheral blood samples were taken at initial diagnosis, prior to any treatment. Whole-study results and caveats: The model made its ophthalmopathy prediction, and onset followed a median about 5.9 months later. Ophthalmopathy and stable hyperthyroidism were told apart by a 13 V-J model.

In this sample, this clonotype turned up many times. The antigen is unknown. Clinical symptoms, serum thyroxine, TRAb, thyroid ultrasound and orbital computed tomography informed diagnoses. Amplification of TCR beta CDR3 regions used RNA as the template. The HTBI primer set served for first-round RT-PCR of the TCR CDR3. TCRdb reprocessed the multiplex PCR reads with MiXCR, giving one entry per CDR3 protein. The table has roughly 500,000 distinct CDR3 sequences, around 24% seen once. The V end was cut by 4 bases, the J end by 7 bases, with 14 bases between. This CDR3 spans 13 amino acids. Germline CDR1 reads MDHEN; CDR2 reads SYDVKM.

J is TRBJ2-7 and V is TRBV28, with D perhaps matching TRBD1 (5 bases). The sample comprised blood. This receptor was obtained from a woman in her twenties or thirties with Graves' ophthalmopathy. The CDR3 DNA sequence: TGTGCCAGCAGTTGGGGCCAGGCCGGGGAGCAGTACTTC. The encoded protein is CASSWGQAGEQYF.